The present T cell receptor (beta chain) was sequenced within a study of early T cells in non-severe SARS-CoV-2 infection. Overall study results and limits: Clonotype matching in VDJdb favored anti-spike CD8 responses and did not capture private and CD4 specificities.

This clonotype was seen at least ten times. Antigen: not known. CDR3 size: 16 residues. Germline V lookup: CDR1 DFQATT, CDR2 SNEGSKA (reference sequence). Trimming pared 3 bases from V and 2 bases from J, leaving 17 bases between. Individual cDNA molecules received unique molecular identifiers. TCRdb re-called the 5' RACE reads with MiXCR, one entry per CDR3 protein. The profile shows about 56,000 distinct CDR3 sequences, over 13% of them singletons. This clonotype was obtained from an adult who was a healthcare worker with PCR-confirmed SARS-CoV-2 infection or an uninfected control (not recorded which). V is TRBV20-1 and J is TRBJ1-5; possibly TRBD1 for D (5 bases). The source was whole blood, collected at baseline. The CDR3 spells CSASNAGTFGNQPQHF. The DNA for the CDR3 is TGCAGTGCTAGCAACGCCGGGACTTTTGGCAATCAGCCCCAGCATTTT.